The 17 T cell receptor beta chains reported below all come from one sample, sequenced in a study of Ad26.COV2.S vaccination and SARS-CoV-2 variants. Treatment in this sample: about 20 received Ad26.COV2.S at low or high dose, single or two shots; 5 received placebo; per-sample allocation not given. It was on day 63 after the first vaccine or placebo injection that samples were taken. Data came from immunoSEQ multiplex PCR; TCRdb stores just in-frame clones and leaves some out. The sample lists over 400,000 clones; about 90% were seen once. This specimen consisted of peripheral blood, obtained in a trial of Ad26.COV2.S vaccine versus placebo. These receptors all come from a person aged 18-65 years who received the Ad26.COV2.S COVID-19 vaccine or a placebo.

This clone showed up just a few times. J is TRBJ2-4 and V is TRBV28; TRBD1 or TRBD2 may be the D gene (5 bases each). The ends were cut back, 6 bases at V and 0 bases at J, with 15 bases in the middle. CDR1 is MDHEN and CDR2 is SYDVKM in the germline V gene. This CDR3 comprises 16 residues. Written as DNA, the CDR3 is TGTGCCAGCAGCCTTCAGGGAGATCTAGCCAAAAACATTCAGTACTTC. Translation gives CASSLQGDLAKNIQYF.

This clone has more than one count but fewer than ten. The gene calls are TRBV2 and TRBJ1-5, with TRBD1 identical over 7 bases. The length of the CDR3 is 14 residues. The V gene end was trimmed by 5 bases and the J gene end by 5 bases; junction bases not matched to a gene: 6. Per germline, CDR1 SNHLY and CDR2 FYNNEI. The CDR3 DNA is TGTGCCAGCAGTTTATTTCAGGGGGATCAGCCCCAGCATTTT. This translates into CASSLFQGDQPQHF.

V and J are TRBV20-1 and TRBJ2-3, with D unclear. CDR1 is DFQATT, CDR2 SNEGSKA, per germline (reference sequence). This CDR3 comprises 11 residues. The DNA of the CDR3 is TGCAGCGTAAGGAGCACAGATACGCAGTATTTT. Translated, it gives CSVRSTDTQYF.

In the case of this clone: The sample has other DNA sequences that encode this CDR3 too. This chain connects TRBV20-1 to TRBJ2-3; D remains unclear. There are 11 residues in the CDR3. The V gene lost 6 bases and the J gene lost 0 bases, with 4 bases spanning the gap. Germline V gives CDR1 DFQATT, CDR2 SNEGSKA (reference sequence). The CDR3 nucleotides read TGCAGTGCCACTAGCACAGATACGCAGTATTTT. This sequence encodes CSATSTDTQYF.

As to this clone: This may be a read error, as it is one base from a much larger clone. At the DNA level, this CDR3 is encoded by other sequences in the same sample as well. The CDR3 coding sequence is TGTGCCAGCAGTTACAGGGGCACCGGGGAGCTGTTTTTT. Translating it yields CASSYRGTGELFF. The chain recombines TRBV6-5 with TRBJ2-2, with D tentatively TRBD1 (5 bases). The CDR3 is made up of 13 amino acids. Germline CDR1 is MNHEY and CDR2 is SVGAGI. V dropped 2 bases and J dropped 4 bases, with 5 bases sitting between them.

Only one count was recorded for this clone. Here the CDR3 reads CASSPAQADTQYF. The DNA for the CDR3 is TGTGCCAGCAGCCCCGCCCAGGCAGATACGCAGTATTTT. The rearrangement links TRBV9 to TRBJ2-3, with D unclear. The V gene lost 4 bases and the J gene lost 4 bases, with 10 bases spanning the gap. CDR3 length: 13 residues. CDR1 is SGDLS and CDR2 is YYNGEE in the germline V gene.

This sequence joins TRBV7-8 and TRBJ2-1, with TRBD2 matching over 11 bases. The CDR3 has 15 amino acids. Unmatched junction bases numbered 5, after V lost 6 bases and J lost 4 bases. Looked up from germline, CDR1 is SGHVS and CDR2 is FQNEAQ. The CDR3 reads CASSYSGRVYNEQFF. The CDR3 DNA reads TGTGCCAGCAGTTATAGCGGGAGGGTGTACAATGAGCAGTTCTTC. Variable domain in full (rest from reference TRBV7-8 and TRBJ2-1): GAGVSQSPRYKVAKRGQDVALRCDPISGHVSLFWYQQALGQGPEFLTYFQNEAQLDKSGLPSDRFFAERPEGSVSTLKIQRTQQEDSAVYLCASSYSGRVYNEQFFGPGTRLTVL.

Written as DNA, the CDR3 is TGTGCCAGCAGCTCTCATTCGTTCACTGAAGCTTTCTTT. This encodes CASSSHSFTEAFF. The chain joins TRBV28 to TRBJ1-1; no clear D. Germline V gene sequence: CDR1 MDHEN, CDR2 SYDVKM. The V end was cut by 6 bases, the J end by 4 bases, with 12 bases between. The CDR3 extends over 13 amino acids.

J is TRBJ1-2 and V is TRBV24-1; 9 nucleotides match TRBD1. With V trimmed by 3 bases and J by 5 bases, 9 bases remained unmatched. The CDR3 totals 16 residues. CDR1 and CDR2 from the germline V gene are KGHDR and SFDVKD. CDR3 protein: CATSDPGQGTPYGYTF. DNA for the CDR3: TGTGCCACCAGTGATCCCGGACAGGGGACACCTTATGGCTACACCTTC.

DNA of the CDR3: TGTGCCAGCAGTCTGGTTCCAGGGGACTATGGCTACACCTTC. Residues: CASSLVPGDYGYTF. The rearrangement links TRBV6-6 to TRBJ1-2; D is perhaps TRBD1 (6 bases). Germline V gene sequence: CDR1 MNHNY, CDR2 SVGAGI (reference sequence). V gave up 5 bases and J gave up 3 bases, with 13 bases separating them. The CDR3 length is 14 residues.

Only one count was recorded for this clone. The V and J genes are TRBV25-1 and TRBJ1-4; 8 bases are a match to TRBD1. The germline gives CDR1 MGHDK, CDR2 SYGVNS. Trimming cost V 1 base and J 5 bases; bases outside gene matches: 6. The length of the CDR3 is 16 residues. This CDR3 is CASSEFVQGVNEKLFF. The CDR3 DNA sequence: TGTGCCAGCAGTGAATTCGTACAGGGGGTCAATGAAAAACTGTTTTTT.

The chain uses TRBV7-6 and TRBJ2-1; D ambiguous. There are 15 residues in the CDR3. Trimming left V 0 bases short and J 0 bases short, with 6 bases between. CDR1 is SGHVS, CDR2 FNYEAQ, per germline. CDR3 DNA: TGTGCCAGCAGCTTAGCCCAAAGCTCCTACAATGAGCAGTTCTTC. Translated: CASSLAQSSYNEQFF.

For this clone: Other DNA sequences in this specimen translate into the identical CDR3. V is TRBV5-1 and J is TRBJ2-7; TRBD2 agrees at 9 bases. CDR3 length equals 15 residues. Trimming removed 0 bases from V and 1 base from J; junction bases left unmatched: 2. CDR1 and CDR2 from the germline V gene are SGHRS and YFSETQ. CDR3 amino acids: CASSLGLAGSYEQYF. The CDR3 DNA reads as TGCGCCAGCAGCTTGGGGCTAGCGGGGTCCTACGAGCAGTACTTC.

This clone was seen only a few times. The chain employs TRBV15 and TRBJ2-7, with D hard to call. The CDR3 length is 13 residues. CDR1 and CDR2 from the germline V gene are LNHNV and YYDKDF (reference sequence). The germline V and J ends were trimmed by 0 bases and 5 bases, with 8 bases remaining between them. The CDR3 nucleotides read TGTGCCACCAGCAGAGATATTACCCACGAGCAGTACTTC. Its protein product is CATSRDITHEQYF.

This rearrangement joins TRBV6-1 to TRBJ2-5, with 9 bases matching TRBD1. CDR3 size: 15 residues. Germline CDR1 reads MNHNS; CDR2 reads SASEGT. V lost 3 bases and J lost 4; bases outside the gene matches: 6. The CDR3 here is CASSEGTGIGETQYF. The CDR3 DNA reads TGTGCCAGCAGTGAGGGGACAGGGATAGGAGAGACCCAGTACTTC.

This clone has only one observation. The chain carries TRBV21-1 and TRBJ1-5. TRBV21-1 corresponds to a pseudogene. The CDR3 sequence is 16 residues long. Here the CDR3 reads CASSTRALYSNQPQHF. The CDR3 nucleotides read TGTGCCAGCAGCACCCGGGCCCTATATAGCAATCAGCCCCAGCATTTT.

This chain joins TRBV28 and TRBJ2-6; 7 nucleotides match TRBD1. J was trimmed by 2 bases and V by 8 bases; bases with no gene match: 15. Germline CDR1 MDHEN, CDR2 SYDVKM. This CDR3 is built from 18 residues. This CDR3 is CASVRSIGQATGANVLTF. CDR3 nucleotide sequence: TGTGCCAGCGTCCGCTCAATTGGACAGGCTACTGGGGCCAACGTCCTGACTTTC.